This TCR beta chain was captured in a study of CD8+CD57+ T cells in acquired aplastic anemia. The sequenced patients had an expansion of CD8+CD57+ cells seen by flow cytometry. TCR beta VDJ combinations and CDR3 sequences were profiled from genomic DNA. One entry per CDR3 protein results from TCRdb running MiXCR on the reads. The sample has 160,000 or so distinct CDR3 sequences, less than 60% seen once; the top ten hold 0.85% to 1.2%. Germline CDR1 and CDR2: ENHRY and SYGVKD. This CDR3 comprises 15 residues. Between the trimmed V and J ends, which lost 9 bases and 6 bases, there was a span of 23 bases. Study-level findings and limits: CD8+ Simpson's diversity in patients was not significantly different from that in controls.

Note on this clonotype: Its antigen is as yet unknown. The final CDR3 position lacks the conserved phenylalanine or tryptophan, pointing to a likely read error.

This clonotype was sampled from a human donor with aplastic anemia. The sample was sorted CD4+, CD8+, or CD8+CD57+ T cells (not recorded which) from PBMCs. The chain couples TRBV10-3 to TRBJ1-2; TRBD1 might be the D (6 bases). Here the CDR3 reads CAIGSQGRSRDGYTL. CDR3 DNA: TGTGCCATTGGGTCACAGGGAAGGAGTAGGGATGGCTACACCCTC.